The source of this T cell receptor (beta chain) is a study of radiotherapy plus CTLA-4 blockade in lung cancer (dated by TCRdb to 2016 to 2018). At the level of the whole study: Objective responses were observed in approximately 17% of enrolled patients, and disease control was achieved in roughly 29%.

Trimming costs V 4 bases and J 4 bases, and their ends lie 17 bases apart. The germline V gene sets CDR1 to SGHDN and CDR2 to FVKESK. The CDR3 runs 15 residues from the cysteine to the phenylalanine. The entry retains the CDR3 DNA only, 45 bases that are in frame from base 1. This clone was found a few times. Its antigen is unknown. No much larger clonotype is one base removed from it; base qualities were not supplied. The study tested focal radiation therapy combined with CTLA-4 blockade (ipilimumab) in patients with chemo-refractory metastatic non-small-cell lung cancer. Receptors were amplified or captured by the immunoSEQ multiplex PCR assay. TCRdb holds this immuneACCESS table with in-frame rearrangements only. Some clones are missing; in checked studies, unresolved V genes explain under half, and the rest has no known cause. The sample profile shows 95,000 to 150,000 clones; about 90% of them were found once. Of the sample, approximately 7.2% is held by the ten largest clones.

General study outcomes and caveats: Early dynamic changes in blood T cell clones, together with increased serum interferon-beta after radiation, were reported as the strongest predictors of response. TCR clones derived from tumors expanded in peripheral blood after treatment with radiotherapy and ipilimumab.

Recombination linked TRBV14 to TRBJ2-7, with the identity of the D gene unclear. This specimen was peripheral blood, taken from a patient treated with radiotherapy plus ipilimumab. This TCR derives from a human donor with non-small cell lung cancer that progressed on radiotherapy plus ipilimumab. The CDR3 region reads CASSLGPPRQYEQYF. The DNA sequence follows: TGTGCCAGCAGCCTTGGGCCTCCCCGCCAATACGAGCAGTACTTC. Outside the CDR3, residues come from the reference TRBV14 and TRBJ2-7 proteins, so the full variable domain is: EAGVTQFPSHSVIEKGQTVTLRCDPISGHDNLYWYRRVMGKEIKFLLHFVKESKQDESGMPNNRFLAERTGGTYSTLKVQPAELEDSGVYFCASSLGPPRQYEQYFGPGTRLTVT.